The sequence of this TCR beta chain was determined in a study of shared clonotypes between healthy human individuals. The germline V gene encodes CDR1 SEHNR and CDR2 FQNEAQ (reference sequence). The CDR3 has 15 amino acids. V was clipped by 5 bases and J by 5 bases; unmatched bases: 11. TCRdb keeps only in-frame clones here, not all; method: immunoSEQ multiplex PCR. Here the sample spans over 950,000 clones, approximately 75% being singletons. The genes are TRBV7-9 and TRBJ2-7; 8 bases match TRBD2. The sequencing input was memory CD4+ T cells from PBMCs. The subset is: CD45RA-negative fraction. The clonotype comes from a young man in good health. Some clones in this sample may be carry-over from other donors' samples. The DNA of the CDR3 is TGTGCCAGCAGCCCCTGGGAAGCGGGAGTAGACGAGCAGTACTTC. Encoded protein: CASSPWEAGVDEQYF.